This passage covers 25 T cell receptor beta chains from one sample sequenced in a study of T cells after yellow fever vaccination. TCRdb recomputed calls from the 5' RACE reads with MiXCR, one row per CDR3 protein. The sample comprises fewer than 450,000 distinct CDR3 sequences, approximately 8% of which are singletons, and 17% rests with the top ten. The specimen comprised PBMCs, sampled more than 35 days after the first yellow fever vaccination. These receptors came from a man aged 18 to 29 who received the YFV17D yellow fever vaccine.

The chain couples TRBV5-6 to TRBJ2-3; 7 nucleotides agree with TRBD1. This CDR3 has 16 amino acids. Germline CDR1 is SGHDT and CDR2 is YYEEEE. Trimming removed 4 bases from V and 0 bases from J; junction bases left unmatched: 8. In nucleotides, the CDR3 is TGTGCCAGCAGCCAAAGCCGGGACAGCAGCACAGATACGCAGTATTTT. This codes for CASSQSRDSSTDTQYF.

The V and J genes are TRBV5-1 and TRBJ2-6, with D uncertain. V lost 5 bases, J lost 3 bases, and 12 bases lay in between. CDR3 length: 15 residues. CDR1 SGHRS and CDR2 YFSETQ come from the germline V gene. CDR3 loop: CASRMAASGANVLTF. The DNA for the CDR3 is TGCGCCAGCAGGATGGCCGCTAGTGGGGCCAACGTCCTGACTTTC.

At least ten counts were recorded for this clonotype. The chain employs TRBV7-9 and TRBJ2-5; D is possibly TRBD2 (7 bases). The CDR3 runs to 15 residues. CDR1 is SEHNR, CDR2 FQNEAQ, per germline (reference sequence). V gave up 5 bases and J gave up 1 base, with 14 bases separating them. The CDR3 DNA reads as TGTGCCAGCAGCCCCCGGGGGGCCCTCCAAGAGACCCAGTACTTC. It yields the protein CASSPRGALQETQYF.

The chain employs TRBV1 and TRBJ1-5. TRBV1 is a recognized pseudogene. CDR3 length: 11 amino acids. CDR3 DNA sequence: TGCACCAGCATAACTAATCAGCCCCAGCATTTT. This translates into CTSITNQPQHF.

In its sample, this clonotype was seen a few times. This chain joins TRBV10-2 and TRBJ2-5; 9 nucleotides align to TRBD1. Germline V gene lookup returns CDR1 WSHSY and CDR2 SAAADI. This CDR3 has 16 residues. V dropped 7 bases and J dropped 2; count of bases not matched to a gene: 11. The CDR3 nucleotides are TGCGCCAGCACTTTCGGACAGGGGAAGAATCAAGAGACCCAGTACTTC. Translating gives CASTFGQGKNQETQYF.

The V and J genes are TRBV7-2 and TRBJ2-3; 7 bases match TRBD2. After removal of 6 bases from V and 4 bases from J, the junction contained 10 bases not matched to a gene. Germline V gene data show CDR1 as SGHTA and CDR2 as FQGNSA. There are 15 residues in the CDR3. CDR3 nucleotide sequence: TGTGCCAGCAGTCGTACTAGCGCCTTCGCAGATACGCAGTATTTT. Its protein is CASSRTSAFADTQYF.

This clonotype showed up just a few times. J is TRBJ1-2 and V is TRBV20-1, with unresolved D. CDR3 length equals 15 residues. Trimming left V 5 bases short and J 5 bases short, with 21 bases between. Germline CDR1 and CDR2: DFQATT and SNEGSKA (reference sequence). The CDR3 DNA sequence: TGCAGTGCTCGAACAGCGAACCTTGGAGATTATGGCTACACCTTC. This encodes CSARTANLGDYGYTF.

This clonotype was recorded a few times. The rearrangement links TRBV5-4 to TRBJ1-3; maybe TRBD1 (6 bases). V was trimmed by 0 bases and J by 0 bases, leaving 7 bases between them. This CDR3 comprises 15 residues. Looked up from germline, CDR1 is SGHNT and CDR2 is YYREEE (reference sequence). The CDR3 coding sequence is TGTGCCAGCAGCTTGGCAGGGGCCTCTGGAAACACCATATATTTT. This sequence encodes CASSLAGASGNTIYF.

This clonotype showed up many times. The rearrangement joins TRBV3-1 to TRBJ2-2; D is undetermined. Trimming cost V 2 bases and J 7 bases, with 8 bases left between them. From germline, CDR1 is LGHDT and CDR2 YNNKEL (reference sequence). There are 13 residues in the CDR3. This chain's CDR3 is CASSQSFNGELFF. For the CDR3, the DNA is TGTGCCAGCAGCCAATCCTTTAACGGGGAGCTGTTTTTT.

The V gene is TRBV5-1, the J gene TRBJ1-6, with D hard to call. Germline CDR1 and CDR2: SGHRS and YFSETQ. The CDR3 spans 16 residues. V lost 7 bases and J 4 bases, leaving 18 bases between the germline ends. CDR3 bases: TGCGCCAGCTTCGACCGCCAGCGGAATTATAATTCACCCCTCCACTTT. Translating gives CASFDRQRNYNSPLHF.

This clonotype has only a few counts. V and J are TRBV29-1 and TRBJ2-1; 8 positions match TRBD1. This CDR3 is built from 17 residues. J was trimmed by 4 bases and V by 0 bases; bases with no gene match: 11. CDR1 and CDR2 (germline): SQVTM, ANQGSEA. The CDR3 DNA reads TGCAGCGTTGAAGAGGGACAGGCCCCCTCTTTTTACAATGAGCAGTTCTTC. It yields the protein CSVEEGQAPSFYNEQFF.

This clonotype was observed a few times. This chain connects TRBV10-3 to TRBJ2-1; no clear D. CDR1 and CDR2 from the germline V gene are ENHRY and SYGVKD. Trimming took off 3 bases at V and 3 bases at J, with 9 bases between the two ends. The CDR3 spans 14 residues. The CDR3: CAISEPAYYNEQFF. The DNA for the CDR3 is TGTGCCATCAGTGAACCGGCCTACTACAATGAGCAGTTCTTC.

The table lists this clonotype with a few counts. This rearrangement joins TRBV5-6 to TRBJ1-2; tentative D call: TRBD1 (6 bases). Trimming removed 4 bases at V and 2 bases at J, with 15 bases between. The CDR3 has 15 amino acids. The germline gives CDR1 SGHDT, CDR2 YYEEEE. Here the CDR3 DNA reads TGTGCCAGCAGCCCGGGGGCCCAGGTGAACTATGGCTACACCTTC. Protein: CASSPGAQVNYGYTF.

This clonotype appeared a few times. This chain connects TRBV7-2 to TRBJ1-2, with D possibly being TRBD1 (6 bases). Germline CDR1 and CDR2: SGHTA and FQGNSA. The CDR3 totals 15 residues. V lost 5 bases and J 4 bases, leaving 17 bases between the germline ends. The CDR3 loop reads CASSPPVGGGYGYTF. Here the CDR3 DNA reads TGTGCCAGCAGCCCCCCGGTGGGAGGGGGCTATGGCTACACCTTC.

Turning to this clonotype: The junction departs from germline at one end; a sequencing error may be responsible. The J gene is TRBJ2-7, the V gene TRBV10-3; D uncertain. The V gene's germline CDR1 is ENHRY and CDR2 SYGVKD. The CDR3 runs 14 residues. The CDR3 sequence is CSSKKGPSSYEQYF. As DNA, the CDR3 is TGCTCCTCAAAGAAAGGGCCCAGTTCCTACGAGCAGTACTTC.

The CDR3 region is CASSALGGAYEQYF. For the CDR3, the DNA is TGTGCCAGCTCAGCACTGGGGGGAGCCTACGAGCAGTACTTC. The chain is built from TRBV18 and TRBJ2-7; the D gene is possibly TRBD2 (6 bases). Trimming left V 5 bases short and J 2 bases short, with 13 bases between. CDR1 KGHSH and CDR2 LQKENI come from the germline V gene. There are 14 residues in the CDR3.

This clonotype was picked up many times. The V and J genes are TRBV12-3 or TRBV12-4 and TRBJ1-5; D is undetermined. The CDR3 sequence is 13 residues long. Trimming stripped 6 bases from V and 3 bases from J, with 9 bases between. CDR3 in amino acids: CASRGQNNQPQHF. In nucleotides, the CDR3 is TGTGCCAGCAGGGGCCAGAACAATCAGCCCCAGCATTTT.

V gene TRBV4-1 combines with J gene TRBJ1-2; TRBD1 agrees at 10 bases. The germline gives CDR1 MGHRA, CDR2 YSYEKL. Trimming cost V 2 bases and J 3 bases; bases outside gene matches: 12. This CDR3 is built from 18 residues. This CDR3 reads CASSQSATGGSSHYGYTF. CDR3 in DNA: TGCGCCAGCAGCCAAAGTGCGACAGGGGGCTCCTCACACTATGGCTACACCTTC.

J is TRBJ2-3 and V is TRBV15; D uncertain. From germline, CDR1 is LNHNV and CDR2 YYDKDF (reference sequence). There are 17 residues in the CDR3. The V end lost 1 base, the J end lost 0 bases, and 14 bases lay between the germline ends. The CDR3 is CATSRAVTASSTDTQYF. The CDR3 nucleotides read TGTGCCACCAGCAGAGCCGTGACGGCGTCTAGCACAGATACGCAGTATTTT.

This chain joins TRBV11-2 and TRBJ2-2, with D perhaps given as TRBD1 or TRBD2 (5 bases each). There are 14 residues in the CDR3. Germline CDR1 SGHAT, CDR2 FQNNGV. V was trimmed by 5 bases and J by 5 bases, leaving 12 bases between them. The CDR3 sequence is CASSEVWGTGELFF. DNA for the CDR3: TGTGCCAGCAGCGAAGTTTGGGGGACCGGGGAGCTGTTTTTT.

This clonotype was counted a few times. The V gene is TRBV7-9, the J gene TRBJ1-3; D not resolved. The CDR3 sequence is 15 residues long. The V and J ends lost 5 bases and 0 bases respectively, with 11 bases between them. CDR1 is SEHNR, CDR2 FQNEAQ, per germline (reference sequence). CDR3 region: CASSHGPPSGNTIYF. The DNA of the CDR3 is TGTGCCAGCAGCCACGGGCCACCCTCTGGAAACACCATATATTTT.

Only a few counts were recorded for this clonotype. The J gene is TRBJ2-5, the V gene TRBV6-1; 10 bases match TRBD1. Germline CDR1 reads MNHNS; CDR2 reads SASEGT. The length of the CDR3 is 15 residues. V gave up 0 bases and J gave up 5 bases; unmatched junction bases: 3. The CDR3 region is CASSEATGGAETQYF. In DNA form, the CDR3 reads TGTGCCAGCAGTGAAGCGACAGGGGGCGCGGAGACCCAGTACTTC.

This chain uses TRBV5-1 with TRBJ2-5, with TRBD2 identical over 10 bases. The CDR3 spans 15 residues. J was trimmed by 5 bases and V by 0 bases; bases with no gene match: 4. Germline V gene sequence: CDR1 SGHRS, CDR2 YFSETQ. The CDR3 reads CASSLETSGVETQYF. In DNA, the CDR3 is TGCGCCAGCAGCTTGGAAACTAGCGGGGTGGAGACCCAGTACTTC.

J is TRBJ2-2 and V is TRBV20-1; possible D gene TRBD1, 5 bases. The CDR3 totals 14 residues. Germline V gene sequence: CDR1 DFQATT, CDR2 SNEGSKA (reference sequence). With 6 bases removed from V and 5 bases from J, the gap between germline ends came to 16 bases. CDR3 residues: CSAPQGLQTGELFF. The CDR3 DNA reads TGCAGTGCCCCGCAGGGTTTGCAAACCGGGGAGCTGTTTTTT.

This clonotype was recorded many times. The rearrangement uses TRBV20-1 and TRBJ2-5; unclear D gene. Germline CDR1 and CDR2: DFQATT and SNEGSKA (reference sequence). The CDR3 runs 12 residues. V was shortened by 3 bases and J by 5 bases, with 10 bases between the two germline ends. The CDR3 sequence is CSASNSAETQYF. Written as DNA, the CDR3 is TGCAGTGCTAGTAACTCGGCGGAGACCCAGTACTTC.